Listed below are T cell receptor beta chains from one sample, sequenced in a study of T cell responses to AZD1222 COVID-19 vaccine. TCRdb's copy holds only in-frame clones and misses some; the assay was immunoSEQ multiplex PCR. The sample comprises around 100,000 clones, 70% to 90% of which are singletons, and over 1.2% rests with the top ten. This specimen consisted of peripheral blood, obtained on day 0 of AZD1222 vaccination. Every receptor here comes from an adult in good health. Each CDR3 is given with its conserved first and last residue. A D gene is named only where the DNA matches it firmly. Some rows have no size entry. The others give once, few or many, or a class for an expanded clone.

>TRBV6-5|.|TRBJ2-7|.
TGTGCCAGCATGGACAATTACTACGAGCAGTACTTC
CASMDNYYEQYF
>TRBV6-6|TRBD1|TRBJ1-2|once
TGTGCCAGCAGTTACTTTGGGAGACAGGGCCACTATGGCTACACCTTC
CASSYFGRQGHYGYTF
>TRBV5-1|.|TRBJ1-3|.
TGCGCCAGCAGCCCGGGGCCCCCGGGGCGCAGTCTAGAATTT
CASSPGPPGRSLEF
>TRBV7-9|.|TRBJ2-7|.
TGTGCCAGCAGCCCCGGAATCTACGAGCAGTACTTC
CASSPGIYEQYF
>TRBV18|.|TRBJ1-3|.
TGTGCCAGCTCACCTACACCCCCAGTGCGGTCTGGAAACACCATATATTTT
CASSPTPPVRSGNTIYF
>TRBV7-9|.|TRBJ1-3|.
TGTGCCAGCAGCCCCCCGCTAGGGGGGATATATTTT
CASSPPLGGIYF
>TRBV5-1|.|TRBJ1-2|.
TGCGCCAGCAGGATAGATCCGGGCATGAACTATGGCTACACCTTC
CASRIDPGMNYGYTF
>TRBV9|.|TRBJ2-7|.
TGTGCCAGCAGCGGGGGAAACTCCTACGAGCAGTACTTC
CASSGGNSYEQYF
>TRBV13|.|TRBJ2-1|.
TGTGCCAGCAGCACCCCCTCGCCAGCGGTCTCCTACAATGAGCAGTTCTTC
CASSTPSPAVSYNEQFF
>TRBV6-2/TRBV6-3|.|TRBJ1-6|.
TGTGCCAGCAGTTCGAGGGGTGAGGATTCACCCCTCCACTTT
CASSSRGEDSPLHF
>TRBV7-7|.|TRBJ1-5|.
TGTGCCAGCAGCTTAGCGCTGAGGTATAGCAATCAGCCCCAGCATTTT
CASSLALRYSNQPQHF
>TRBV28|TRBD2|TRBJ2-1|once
TGTGCCAGCAGCCCGTCTGATAGCGGGAGGAGCAATGAGCAGTTCTTC
CASSPSDSGRSNEQFF
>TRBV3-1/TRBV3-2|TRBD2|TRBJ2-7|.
TGTGCCAGCAGCCAACCCGGGACTAGCGGGAGACCCTACGAGCAGTACTTC
CASSQPGTSGRPYEQYF
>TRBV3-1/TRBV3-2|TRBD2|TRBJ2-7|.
TGTGCCAGCAGCCAAGGAGGGGTAGCGGGGCGCGAGCAGTACTTC
CASSQGGVAGREQYF
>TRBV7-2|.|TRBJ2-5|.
TGTGCCAGCAGCTCGGGGGCGGGACGGGAGACCCAGTACTTC
CASSSGAGRETQYF
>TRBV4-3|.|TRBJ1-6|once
TGCGCCAGCAGCCAAGATCTGGCCGGAAATAATTCACCCCTCCACTTT
CASSQDLAGNNSPLHF
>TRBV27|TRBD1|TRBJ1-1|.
TGTGCCAGGGGGGACAGGGGGTCCGCTGAAGCTTTCTTT
CARGDRGSAEAFF
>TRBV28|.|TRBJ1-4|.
TGTGCCAGCAGAAACAGGGCAACTAATGAAAAACTGTTTTTT
CASRNRATNEKLFF
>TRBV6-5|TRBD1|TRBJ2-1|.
TGTGCCAGCAGGGGGGGACAGGGGGTTCACAATGAGCAGTTCTTC
CASRGGQGVHNEQFF
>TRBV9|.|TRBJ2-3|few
TGTGCCAGCAGCGGGACCGGATCTTTCACAGATACGCAGTATTTT
CASSGTGSFTDTQYF
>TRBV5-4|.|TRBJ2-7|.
TGTGCCAGCAGCTTGGTATCGCGGGGATCCTACGAGCAGTACTTC
CASSLVSRGSYEQYF
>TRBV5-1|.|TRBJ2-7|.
TGCGCCAGCAGCATCGATGTCGACGAGCAGTACTTC
CASSIDVDEQYF
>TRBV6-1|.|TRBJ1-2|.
TGTGCCAGCAGTGGCGACAGCTATAACTATGGCTACACCTTC
CASSGDSYNYGYTF
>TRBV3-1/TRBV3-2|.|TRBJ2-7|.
TGTGCCAGCAGCCCGCGTCCGCTAGCAGGCTACGAGCAGTACTTC
CASSPRPLAGYEQYF
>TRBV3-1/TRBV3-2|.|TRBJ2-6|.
TGTGCCAGCAGCCAAACAGACTCTGGGGCCAACGTCCTGACTTTC
CASSQTDSGANVLTF
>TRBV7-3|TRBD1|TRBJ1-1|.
TGTGCCAGCAGCCCAGGGGGCTCTACTGAAGCTTTCTTT
CASSPGGSTEAFF
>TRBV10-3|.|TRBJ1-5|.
TGTGCCATCAGTGAAGGACGTATCAATCAGCCCCAGCATTTT
CAISEGRINQPQHF
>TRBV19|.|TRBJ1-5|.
TGTGCCAGTAGTATACCGGGGTCGGGGCAGCCCCAGCATTTT
CASSIPGSGQPQHF
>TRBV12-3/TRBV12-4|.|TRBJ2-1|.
TGTGCCAGCAGTTCGGACAGTCGAAAGGAGCAGTTCTTC
CASSSDSRKEQFF
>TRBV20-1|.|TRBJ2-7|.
TGCAGTGCTAGAGATGGAAGCGAGCAGTACTTC
CSARDGSEQYF
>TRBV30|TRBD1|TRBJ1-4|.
TGTGCCTGGACGGCGGACAGGGTGGATGAAAAACTGTTTTTT
CAWTADRVDEKLFF
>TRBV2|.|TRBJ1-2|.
TGTGCCAGCAGTGAAGCGGGCACAGGGTTGAACTATGGCTACACCTTC
CASSEAGTGLNYGYTF
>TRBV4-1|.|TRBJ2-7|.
TGCGCCAGCAGCCAACTTGCCAGGGACTCTGGCGAGCAGTACTTC
CASSQLARDSGEQYF
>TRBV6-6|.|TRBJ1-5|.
TGTGCCAGCAGTCCGGGTGTCCCCAATCAGCCCCAGCATTTT
CASSPGVPNQPQHF
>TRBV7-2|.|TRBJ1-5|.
TGTGCCAGCAGCCTGCGCGGGACGGTTGATCAGCCCCAGCATTTT
CASSLRGTVDQPQHF
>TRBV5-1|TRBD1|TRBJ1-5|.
TGCGCCAGCAGCTCAACAGGGGATAGCAATCAGCCCCAGCATTTT
CASSSTGDSNQPQHF
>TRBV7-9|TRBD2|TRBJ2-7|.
TGTGCCAGCAGCTTAAGCGGGACGAAAAGCTCCTACGAGCAGTACTTC
CASSLSGTKSSYEQYF
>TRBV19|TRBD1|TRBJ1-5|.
TGTGCCAGTAGTATCGAACCGGGACAGGGGTCTTCGTCCCAGCATTTT
CASSIEPGQGSSSQHF
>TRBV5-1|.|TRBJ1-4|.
TGCGCCAGCAGCCCGGAACCCCCGGATTCAACTGGTGAAAAACTGTTTTTT
CASSPEPPDSTGEKLFF
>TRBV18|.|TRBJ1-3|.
TGTGCCAGCTCACCCCGGGGGGATCCTTTCTCTGGAAACACCATATATTTT
CASSPRGDPFSGNTIYF
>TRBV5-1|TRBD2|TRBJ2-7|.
TGCGCCAGCAGCTTGGAGAGCAGGGGGCTAGCGGGAGACGAGCAGTACTTC
CASSLESRGLAGDEQYF
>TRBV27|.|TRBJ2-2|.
TGTGCCAGCAGTTTATCGAAGGCCGGCAGGGGAGACACCGGGGAGCTGTTTTTT
CASSLSKAGRGDTGELFF
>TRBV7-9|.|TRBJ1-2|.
TGTGCCAGCAGCTTACCGAGGGGGTCTAACTATGGCTACACCTTC
CASSLPRGSNYGYTF